The source of this TCR beta chain is a study of blood T cell repertoires in COVID-19. Study-wide context: The study drew acute and convalescent COVID-19 samples from the United States, Italy and Spain. Sources were T cells, B-cell-depleted T cells, or PBMCs; the material itself was cDNA or gDNA.

Original analysis: Estimation of nucleated cell counts was performed using reference gene primer amplification. Here immunoSEQ multiplex PCR was the method, and the copy in TCRdb shows in-frame clones only, minus some. Clone size and the V and J calls come from that table; the DNA yielded D and trimming. The data contain 100,000 to 150,000 clones, 85% of them singletons. The TCR was taken from a man older than 75 with active or convalescent COVID-19. Sequencing was done on a sample of peripheral blood.

CDR3 nucleotide sequence: TGTGCCAGCAGCCAAAGGCAACTAGCGGGAAAGGATGAGCAGTTCTTC. It yields the protein CASSQRQLAGKDEQFF. The chain recombines TRBV7-2 with TRBJ2-1; 10 positions match TRBD2. This CDR3 contains 16 residues. The V gene's germline CDR1 is SGHTA and CDR2 FQGNSA. Germline trimming cut 5 bases from V and 8 bases from J; bases unmatched to any gene: 12.